Shown below are 23 T cell receptor beta chains from a single sample sequenced in a study of shared clonotypes between healthy human individuals. Sequenced by immunoSEQ multiplex PCR; TCRdb stores in-frame clones only, minus some. The repertoire includes 450,000 to 500,000 clones, over 75% of them detected once, and roughly an eighth sits in the top ten. Sequenced sample: PBMCs. The source is a woman between 40 and 50 years old in good health. Some clones in this sample may be carry-over from other donors' samples.

The chain recombines TRBV28 with TRBJ2-7; D not certain. The germline CDR1 and CDR2 sequences are MDHEN and SYDVKM. The ends were cut back, 2 bases at V and 0 bases at J, with 11 bases in the middle. CDR3 length equals 15 residues. The CDR3 sequence: CASSLETGDSYEQYF. In DNA form, the CDR3 reads TGTGCCAGCAGTTTAGAGACCGGCGACTCCTACGAGCAGTACTTC.

The V gene is TRBV18, the J gene TRBJ2-2, with D unresolved. V lost 3 bases and J 0 bases, leaving 8 bases between the germline ends. There are 15 residues in the CDR3. CDR1 is KGHSH and CDR2 is LQKENI in the germline V gene. CDR3: CASSPNPTNTGELFF. The CDR3 DNA reads TGTGCCAGCTCACCGAATCCGACGAACACCGGGGAGCTGTTTTTT.

For this clone: Being one base from a much bigger clone, this may be a read error. The sample contains more than one DNA sequence encoding this CDR3. The chain joins TRBV30 to TRBJ2-7; 7 positions match TRBD1. The CDR3 loop spans 14 amino acids. CDR1 GTSNPN and CDR2 SVGIG come from the germline V gene (reference sequence). This chain's CDR3 is CAWSGQGSTYEQYF. Here the CDR3 DNA reads TGTGCCTGGAGTGGACAGGGCTCTACCTACGAGCAGTATTTC.

The chain links TRBV2 to TRBJ2-7; no firm D call. V lost 4 bases to trimming and J lost 4 bases, with 8 bases between them. In germline, CDR1 is SNHLY, CDR2 FYNNEI. The CDR3 consists of 12 residues. In DNA, the CDR3 is TGTGCCAGCAGTGGGGCTCGTTACGAGCAGTACTTC. Protein: CASSGARYEQYF. Filled out from reference TRBV2 and TRBJ2-7, the complete variable domain reads EPEVTQTPSHQVTQMGQEVILRCVPISNHLYFYWYRQILGQKVEFLVSFYNNEISEKSEIFDDQFSVERPDGSNFTLKIRSTKLEDSAMYFCASSGARYEQYFGPGTRLTVT.

At least ten counts were recorded for this clone. The V gene is TRBV29-1, the J gene TRBJ1-2; D is perhaps TRBD1 (6 bases). Per the germline V gene, CDR1 is SQVTM and CDR2 is ANQGSEA. V lost 6 bases, J lost 8 bases, and 22 bases lay in between. The CDR3 runs to 14 residues. The DNA for the CDR3 is TGCAGCGTCGGAGGGACAATAACCGGAGGAGGCTACACCTTC. Amino acids: CSVGGTITGGGYTF. The whole variable domain, filled in from reference TRBV29-1 and TRBJ1-2, reads SAVISQKPSRDICQRGTSLTIQCQVDSQVTMMFWYRQQPGQSLTLIATANQGSEATYESGFVIDKFPISRPNLTFSTLTVSNMSPEDSSIYLCSVGGTITGGGYTFGSGTRLTVV.

Regarding this clone: Since a far larger clone is one base different, this is likely a read error. At the DNA level, this CDR3 is encoded by other sequences in the same sample as well. The genes are TRBV4-3 and TRBJ2-2; the match to TRBD1 covers 8 bases. The germline V gene has CDR1 LGHNA and CDR2 YSLEER. The CDR3 is 16 amino acids. The chain's CDR3 is CASSQQGATDGGELFF. In nucleotides, the CDR3 is TGCGCCAGCAGCCAACAGGGGGCTACGGATGGCGGGGAACTGTTTTTT.

The chain couples TRBV29-1 to TRBJ2-1; 7 bases are shared with TRBD2. V dropped 2 bases and J dropped 3; count of bases not matched to a gene: 7. Germline CDR1 is SQVTM and CDR2 is ANQGSEA. The CDR3 runs 15 residues. CDR3: CSVEFWEGLYNEQFF. In DNA form, the CDR3 reads TGCAGCGTTGAATTTTGGGAGGGCCTCTACAATGAGCAGTTCTTC.

This clone appeared once. CDR3 protein: CSVHQQETQYF. CDR3 coding DNA: TGCAGCGTTCATCAGCAAGAGACCCAGTACTTC. The rearrangement uses TRBV29-1 and TRBJ2-5; D gene uncertain. The CDR3 length is 11 residues. Per the germline V gene, CDR1 is SQVTM and CDR2 is ANQGSEA. The V and J ends lost 5 bases and 2 bases respectively, with 6 bases between them.

The rearrangement joins TRBV7-2 to TRBJ2-3; 10 bases are a match to TRBD2. J was trimmed by 11 bases and V by 7 bases; bases with no gene match: 9. The germline gives CDR1 SGHTA, CDR2 FQGNSA. The CDR3 spans 13 residues. CDR3 in amino acids: CASTAPSGSMQYF. The CDR3 DNA reads as TGTGCCAGCACCGCCCCTAGCGGGAGCATGCAGTATTTT. The variable domain in full, completed from reference TRBV7-2 and TRBJ2-3, reads GAGVSQSPSNKVTEKGKDVELRCDPISGHTALYWYRQSLGQGLEFLIYFQGNSAPDKSGLPSDRFSAERTGGSVSTLTIQRTQQEDSAVYLCASTAPSGSMQYFGPGTRLTVL.

This chain connects TRBV4-1 to TRBJ2-1, with 11 bases identical to TRBD2. Trimming cost V 1 base and J 4 bases; bases outside gene matches: 6. The CDR3 consists of 17 residues. Germline assignment: CDR1 MGHRA and CDR2 YSYEKL. This CDR3 reads CASSQGSPSGRYNEQFF. CDR3 DNA: TGCGCCAGCAGCCAAGGGTCCCCTAGCGGGAGGTACAATGAGCAGTTCTTC.

The sample holds a few counts of this clone. The V and J genes are TRBV19 and TRBJ2-1, with unresolved D. The CDR3 has 11 residues. Germline V gene lookup returns CDR1 LNHDA and CDR2 SQIVND (reference sequence). Between the trimmed V and J ends, which lost 9 bases and 4 bases, there was a span of 7 bases. In DNA, the CDR3 is TGTGCCAGCACCCAATACAATGAGCAGTTCTTC. Translated: CASTQYNEQFF.

About this clone: A far larger clone is one base from this, pointing to a likely read error. The same CDR3 also results from other DNA sequences found in this sample. The CDR3 sequence is CASSDEVDTEAFF. Written as DNA, the CDR3 is TGTGCCAGCAGTGATGAGGTAGACACTGAAGCCTTCTTT. The chain couples TRBV2 to TRBJ1-1; D is ambiguous. From germline, CDR1 is SNHLY and CDR2 FYNNEI. The CDR3 extends over 13 amino acids.

To note about this clone: A far larger clone is one nucleotide away, so this likely arose from a read error. The gene calls are TRBV5-8 and TRBJ2-7; D is perhaps TRBD1 or TRBD2 (5 bases each). The CDR3 length is 14 residues. Per germline, CDR1 SGHTS and CDR2 YDEGEE. CDR3 coding DNA: TGTGCCAGCAGCTTGGGAGGGGCTACCTACGAGCAGCACTTC. Translation: CASSLGGATYEQHF. Full variable domain (outside the CDR3, taken from reference TRBV5-8 and TRBJ2-7): EAGVTQSPTHLIKTRGQQATLRCSPISGHTSVYWYQQALGLGLQFLLWYDEGEERNRGNFPPRFSGRQFPNYSSELNVNALELEDSALYLCASSLGGATYEQHFGPGTRLTVT.

To note about this clone: Only one base separates this from a far larger clonotype, so it likely reflects a read error. The CDR3 is CASSLNTQTQYF. CDR3 nucleotide sequence: TGTGCCAGCAGTTTAAACACGCAGACCCAGTACTTC. The chain couples TRBV28 to TRBJ2-5; no reliable D call. In germline, CDR1 is MDHEN, CDR2 SYDVKM. The CDR3 length is 12 residues. V lost 2 bases and J lost 6, with 7 bases in between.

In its sample, this clone was seen once. J is TRBJ2-7 and V is TRBV28; D might be TRBD2 (7 bases). The CDR3 runs to 17 residues. Trimming cost V 7 bases and J 1 base, with 23 bases left between them. The germline gives CDR1 MDHEN, CDR2 SYDVKM. The CDR3 coding sequence is TGTGCCAGCACCACCGGGGGGCGGGAGCAAAATTCCTACGAGCAGTACTTC. Residues: CASTTGGREQNSYEQYF.

This chain links TRBV28 with TRBJ1-1; a weak D match, TRBD1 (6 bases). This CDR3 spans 14 amino acids. Germline V gene data show CDR1 as MDHEN and CDR2 as SYDVKM. Trimming shortened V by 4 bases and J by 8 bases, and 17 bases separated the two germline ends. CDR3 sequence: CASSSAGQLDEAFF. The CDR3 bases are TGTGCCAGCAGTTCAGCGGGACAACTAGACGAAGCTTTCTTT.

As to this clone: A far larger clone lies a single base away; this is likely a read error. The chain carries TRBV29-1 and TRBJ2-4, with 7 positions matching TRBD2. The CDR3 contains 12 residues. CDR1 and CDR2 from the germline V gene are SQVTM and ANQGSEA. DNA for the CDR3: TGCAACGGGGGGAGTGGCAAAAACATTCAGTACTTC. It is translated as CNGGSGKNIQYF.

As concerns this clone: In the same sample, other DNA sequences code for this CDR3. This sequence joins TRBV7-2 and TRBJ2-7; either TRBD1 or TRBD2 may supply D (5 bases each). The CDR3 totals 12 residues. The germline V gene has CDR1 SGHTA and CDR2 FQGNSA. The V gene lost 0 bases and the J gene lost 7 bases, with 7 bases spanning the gap. CDR3 coding DNA: TGTGCCAGCAGCTTAGCGAGGGGTGAGCAGTACTTC. Amino acid sequence: CASSLARGEQYF.

The rearrangement uses TRBV2 and TRBJ2-2; 7 nucleotides match TRBD2. V dropped 8 bases and J dropped 3; count of bases not matched to a gene: 6. The CDR3 runs to 14 residues. Germline V gene data show CDR1 as SNHLY and CDR2 as FYNNEI. Here the CDR3 DNA reads TGTGCCAGCGGGGGGGAGGTCGACACCGGGGAGCTGTTTTTT. Its translation is CASGGEVDTGELFF. The variable domain in full, completed from reference TRBV2 and TRBJ2-2, reads EPEVTQTPSHQVTQMGQEVILRCVPISNHLYFYWYRQILGQKVEFLVSFYNNEISEKSEIFDDQFSVERPDGSNFTLKIRSTKLEDSAMYFCASGGEVDTGELFFGEGSRLTVL.

This chain uses TRBV7-9 with TRBJ2-7; 7 bases align to TRBD2. V was pared by 1 base and J by 4 bases, with 4 bases of the junction left unmatched. This CDR3 contains 14 residues. Germline CDR1 and CDR2: SEHNR and FQNEAQ (reference sequence). CDR3 region: CASSLGGRVYEQYF. The CDR3 DNA follows: TGTGCCAGCAGCTTAGGAGGGAGGGTTTACGAGCAGTACTTC. The whole variable domain, filled in from reference TRBV7-9 and TRBJ2-7, reads DTGVSQNPRHKITKRGQNVTFRCDPISEHNRLYWYRQTLGQGPEFLTYFQNEAQLEKSRLLSDRFSAERPKGSFSTLEIQRTEQGDSAMYLCASSLGGRVYEQYFGPGTRLTVT.

The gene calls are TRBV6-1 and TRBJ2-1, with TRBD1 matching over 9 bases. The junction had 12 bases not matched to a gene; V was cut back by 0 bases and J by 6 bases. The V gene's germline CDR1 is MNHNS and CDR2 SASEGT. The CDR3 has 18 residues. CDR3 residues: CASSEAPYPGQGINEQFF. CDR3 bases: TGTGCCAGCAGTGAAGCGCCTTACCCGGGACAGGGAATCAATGAGCAGTTCTTC.

The V and J genes are TRBV7-2 and TRBJ2-1; possibly TRBD2 for D (6 bases). V lost 5 bases to trimming and J lost 3 bases, with 20 bases between them. This CDR3 region has 17 residues. Germline V lookup: CDR1 SGHTA, CDR2 FQGNSA. This CDR3 is CASSINVLVGGYNEQFF. CDR3 in DNA: TGTGCCAGCAGCATAAACGTACTAGTGGGAGGCTACAATGAGCAGTTCTTC. The full variable domain, rest sourced from reference TRBV7-2 and TRBJ2-1, is GAGVSQSPSNKVTEKGKDVELRCDPISGHTALYWYRQSLGQGLEFLIYFQGNSAPDKSGLPSDRFSAERTGGSVSTLTIQRTQQEDSAVYLCASSINVLVGGYNEQFFGPGTRLTVL.

Note on this clone: A read error is likely here: a far larger clone is one base away. This rearrangement joins TRBV5-1 to TRBJ2-2; maybe TRBD2 (6 bases). The CDR3 length is 15 residues. Germline lookup yields CDR1 SGHRS and CDR2 YFSETQ. The germline V and J ends were trimmed by 4 bases and 9 bases, with 19 bases remaining between them. The CDR3 DNA reads as TGCGCCAGCAGCGGTTCTTTCGGGGGAACCTGGGAGCTGTTTTTT. Residues: CASSGSFGGTWELFF.